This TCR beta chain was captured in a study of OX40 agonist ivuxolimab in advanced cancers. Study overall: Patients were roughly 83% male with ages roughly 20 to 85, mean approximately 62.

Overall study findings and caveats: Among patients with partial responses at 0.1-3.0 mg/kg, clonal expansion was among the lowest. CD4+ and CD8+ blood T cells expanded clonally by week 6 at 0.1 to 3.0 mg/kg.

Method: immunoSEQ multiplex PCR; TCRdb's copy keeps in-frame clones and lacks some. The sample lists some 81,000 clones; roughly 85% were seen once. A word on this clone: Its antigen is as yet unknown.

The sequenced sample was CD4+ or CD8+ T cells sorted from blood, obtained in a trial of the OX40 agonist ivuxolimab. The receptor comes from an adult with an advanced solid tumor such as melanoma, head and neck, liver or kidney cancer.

The CDR3 sequence: CASSETSVSYEQYF. In DNA form, the CDR3 reads TGTGCCAGCAGTGAGACTAGCGTCTCCTACGAGCAGTACTTC. V is TRBV2 and J is TRBJ2-7, with 8 bases matching TRBD2. Germline V lookup: CDR1 SNHLY, CDR2 FYNNEI. Germline trimming cut 3 bases from V and 0 bases from J; bases unmatched to any gene: 1. The CDR3 covers 14 residues.